The 26 T cell receptor beta chains given below trace back to one sample, sequenced in a study of T cell responses to AZD1222 COVID-19 vaccine. Libraries were prepared by immunoSEQ multiplex PCR; TCRdb keeps only in-frame clonotypes and omits some of them. The sample gives some 55,000 clones, more than 70% of which show up once; approximately 2% is in the top ten. Source: peripheral blood, taken on day 0 of AZD1222 vaccination. These receptors came from an adult in good health.

This chain uses TRBV3-1 (or the pseudogene TRBV3-2) with TRBJ1-3; D is possibly TRBD1 (5 bases). V gave up 1 base and J gave up 2 bases, with 9 bases separating them. This CDR3 spans 15 amino acids. Germline V gene lookup returns CDR1 LGHDT and CDR2 YNNKEL (reference sequence). CDR3 amino acids: CASSQGSGPGNTIYF. The CDR3 DNA is TGTGCCAGCAGCCAAGGTTCAGGGCCTGGAAACACCATATATTTT.

This chain joins TRBV4-2 and TRBJ2-7, with D possibly being TRBD2 (6 bases). The CDR3 is made up of 15 amino acids. V was pared by 6 bases and J by 0 bases, with 15 bases between. The germline gives CDR1 LGHNA, CDR2 YNFKEQ. Here the CDR3 reads CASSRDFSSSYEQYF. Here the CDR3 DNA reads TGTGCCAGCAGTCGGGACTTCTCCAGCTCCTACGAGCAGTACTTC.

The chain uses TRBV7-2 and TRBJ2-1; D uncertain. The CDR3 is made up of 15 amino acids. V shed 5 bases and J shed 0 bases, with 11 bases lying between them. From germline, CDR1 is SGHTA and CDR2 FQGNSA. CDR3 nucleotides: TGTGCCAGCAGCCCACCACGGAGCTCCTACAATGAGCAGTTCTTC. This codes for CASSPPRSSYNEQFF.

The chain has TRBV27 and TRBJ1-2, with TRBD1 identical over 8 bases. This CDR3 has 13 amino acids. Losses at the gene ends were 4 bases for V and 2 bases for J; bases not matched to a gene: 0. Germline values: CDR1 MNHEY, CDR2 SMNVEV (reference sequence). For the CDR3, the DNA is TGTGCCAGCAGTTGGACAGGGAACTATGGCTACACCTTC. Protein product: CASSWTGNYGYTF.

The rearrangement joins TRBV5-1 to TRBJ1-2, with 11 bases lining up with TRBD1. The CDR3 spans 15 residues. V was pared by 2 bases and J by 5 bases, with 5 bases of the junction left unmatched. Germline V gives CDR1 SGHRS, CDR2 YFSETQ. CDR3: CASSFLDRGLYGYTF. In DNA form, the CDR3 reads TGCGCCAGCAGCTTTTTGGACAGGGGGCTATATGGCTACACCTTC.

The J gene is TRBJ1-1, the V gene TRBV6-4; D is possibly TRBD1 (6 bases). Germline V gives CDR1 MRHNA, CDR2 SNTAGT. V was shortened by 7 bases and J by 3 bases, with 9 bases between the two germline ends. The CDR3 contains 12 residues. CDR3 amino acids: CASIHRDTEAFF. CDR3 coding DNA: TGTGCCAGCATTCACAGGGACACTGAAGCTTTCTTT.

The rearrangement links TRBV30 to TRBJ1-6, with D perhaps TRBD1 (5 bases). With 3 bases removed from V and 10 bases from J, the gap between germline ends came to 13 bases. There are 13 residues in the CDR3. Germline V gene data show CDR1 as GTSNPN and CDR2 as SVGIG (reference sequence). The CDR3: CAWRADSGSPLHF. The CDR3 nucleotides are TGTGCCTGGAGGGCAGACTCAGGGTCACCCCTCCACTTT. Complete variable domain (other parts from reference TRBV30 and TRBJ1-6): SQTIHQWPATLVQPVGSPLSLECTVEGTSNPNLYWYRQAAGRGLQLLFYSVGIGQISSEVPQNLSASRPQDRQFILSSKKLLLSDSGFYLCAWRADSGSPLHFGNGTRLTVT.

V and J are TRBV19 and TRBJ2-3, with D unresolved. The CDR3 loop spans 15 amino acids. The V gene lost 6 bases and the J gene lost 5 bases, with 18 bases spanning the gap. CDR1 is LNHDA, CDR2 SQIVND, per germline (reference sequence). The CDR3 here is CASSFPPPRQDTQYF. CDR3 coding DNA: TGTGCCAGTAGCTTCCCCCCCCCTCGCCAAGATACGCAGTATTTT.

The chain combines TRBV10-1 with TRBJ2-3, with D maybe TRBD2 (6 bases). V was cut by 8 bases and J by 4 bases, with 13 bases left in between. CDR3 length: 13 amino acids. The germline V gene has CDR1 WNHNN and CDR2 SYGVQD (reference sequence). Here the CDR3 DNA reads TGCGCCAGCTCCCGCGGGGTCGCAGATACGCAGTATTTT. Protein: CASSRGVADTQYF.

The chain carries TRBV19 and TRBJ2-1; TRBD2 aligns across 14 bases. V was clipped by 8 bases and J by 1 base; unmatched bases: 4. This CDR3 is 16 amino acids long. CDR1 LNHDA and CDR2 SQIVND come from the germline V gene (reference sequence). CDR3 sequence: CASVGTSGSSYNEQFF. CDR3 coding DNA: TGTGCCAGTGTCGGGACTAGCGGGAGTTCCTACAATGAGCAGTTCTTC.

This chain connects TRBV11-2 to TRBJ1-2; a weak D match, TRBD1 (5 bases). Trimming took 1 base from V and 8 from J, leaving 17 bases between them. Looked up from germline, CDR1 is SGHAT and CDR2 is FQNNGV. The CDR3 consists of 15 residues. CDR3 coding DNA: TGTGCCAGCAGCTTAGGGGGGACCGCCTACGGGGGCTACACCTTC. Protein: CASSLGGTAYGGYTF.

V usage is TRBV5-5 and J usage is TRBJ1-2; TRBD1 matches at 9 bases. The length of the CDR3 is 16 residues. Trimming took 2 bases from V and 1 from J; bases not matched to a gene: 6. Germline lookup yields CDR1 SGHKS and CDR2 YYEKEE (reference sequence). In nucleotides, the CDR3 is TGTGCCAGCAGCTTATCCGGGACAGGGCTTAACTATGGCTACACCTTC. Protein: CASSLSGTGLNYGYTF.

The V and J genes are TRBV11-1 and TRBJ2-7; 8 bases line up with TRBD2. The junction had 3 bases not matched to a gene; V was cut back by 3 bases and J by 2 bases. Germline CDR1 reads SGHAT; CDR2 reads FQDESV (reference sequence). There are 14 residues in the CDR3. DNA for the CDR3: TGTGCCAGCAGCTTCACTAGCGGTGCCTACGAGCAGTACTTC. This gives the protein CASSFTSGAYEQYF.

The chain links TRBV3-1 (or the pseudogene TRBV3-2) to TRBJ1-5; D is unclear. The CDR3 covers 15 residues. Germline V gives CDR1 LGHDT, CDR2 YNNKEL (reference sequence). V lost 4 bases to trimming and J lost 0 bases, with 10 bases between them. The CDR3 bases are TGTGCCAGCAGCCTGGGCCAGTATAGCAATCAGCCCCAGCATTTT. Residues: CASSLGQYSNQPQHF.

The rearrangement joins TRBV5-4 to TRBJ2-5; the D gene is possibly TRBD2 (5 bases). Between the trimmed V and J ends, which lost 6 bases and 2 bases, there was a span of 17 bases. Per germline, CDR1 SGHNT and CDR2 YYREEE (reference sequence). There are 15 residues in the CDR3. In DNA form, the CDR3 reads TGTGCCAGCACCTCTGGAGGAAGTAGACAAGAGACCCAGTACTTC. Amino acids: CASTSGGSRQETQYF. Filled out from reference TRBV5-4 and TRBJ2-5, the complete variable domain reads ETGVTQSPTHLIKTRGQQVTLRCSSQSGHNTVSWYQQALGQGPQFIFQYYREEENGRGNFPPRFSGLQFPNYSSELNVNALELDDSALYLCASTSGGSRQETQYFGPGTRLLVL.

The chain uses TRBV21-1 and TRBJ1-5. TRBV21-1 counts as a pseudogene. This CDR3 has 17 residues. CDR3 region: CASSKYPLAGSNQPQHF. The CDR3 DNA is TGTGCCAGCAGCAAATACCCACTCGCCGGCAGCAATCAGCCCCAGCATTTT.

The chain couples TRBV2 to TRBJ2-5, with D possibly matching TRBD1 (6 bases). Trimming cost V 5 bases and J 0 bases, with 10 bases left between them. Germline V gene sequence: CDR1 SNHLY, CDR2 FYNNEI. There are 14 residues in the CDR3. CDR3 coding DNA: TGTGCCAGCAGTCAAAGGACAGACCAAGAGACCCAGTACTTC. As protein: CASSQRTDQETQYF.

J is TRBJ2-6 and V is TRBV7-6; 10 nucleotides line up with TRBD1. Germline trimming cut 5 bases from V and 0 bases from J; bases unmatched to any gene: 13. Germline loops: CDR1 SGHVS, CDR2 FNYEAQ. There are 20 residues in the CDR3. Here the CDR3 reads CASSPSPGTGVGSGANVLTF. CDR3 coding DNA: TGTGCCAGCAGCCCCAGTCCCGGGACAGGGGTGGGCTCTGGGGCCAACGTCCTGACTTTC.

A single count supports this clone. This chain links TRBV6-2 or TRBV6-3 with TRBJ1-1; TRBD1 aligns across 8 bases. The CDR3 has 15 residues. Germline V gives CDR1 MNHEY, CDR2 SVGEGT. J was trimmed by 1 base and V by 5 bases; bases with no gene match: 6. CDR3 residues: CASSDGQGGNTEAFF. DNA for the CDR3: TGTGCCAGCAGTGACGGACAGGGAGGGAACACTGAAGCTTTCTTT.

This clone was seen a single time. The chain combines TRBV28 with TRBJ1-3, with 7 bases matching TRBD1. The junction had 16 bases not matched to a gene; V was cut back by 8 bases and J by 9 bases. Germline loops: CDR1 MDHEN, CDR2 SYDVKM. This CDR3 region has 15 residues. The CDR3 loop is CASAGEGAFIGTIYF. CDR3 nucleotides: TGTGCCAGCGCGGGGGAGGGGGCATTTATTGGCACCATATATTTT.

This clone was counted between two and nine times. As DNA, the CDR3 is TGTGCCAGCCGGGGACAAAATAATTCACCCCTCCACTTT. Its translation: CASRGQNNSPLHF. This chain connects TRBV18 to TRBJ1-6; D perhaps matches TRBD1 (6 bases). The CDR3 is 13 amino acids. Trimming took 8 bases from V and 5 from J, leaving 10 bases between them. Germline CDR1 reads KGHSH; CDR2 reads LQKENI. Full variable domain (remainder filled in from reference TRBV18 and TRBJ1-6): NAGVMQNPRHLVRRRGQEARLRCSPMKGHSHVYWYRQLPEEGLKFMVYLQKENIIDESGMPKERFSAEFPKEGPSILRIQQVVRGDSAAYFCASRGQNNSPLHFGNGTRLTVT.

The chain links TRBV7-2 to TRBJ1-2; perhaps TRBD1 as D (5 bases). Looked up from germline, CDR1 is SGHTA and CDR2 is FQGNSA. Trimming removed 4 bases from V and 5 bases from J, with 11 bases in between. The CDR3 totals 13 residues. In nucleotides, the CDR3 is TGTGCCAGCAGCTCTAGGACACCTTATGGCTACACCTTC. This encodes CASSSRTPYGYTF.

The chain is built from TRBV28 and TRBJ2-3; tentatively, D is TRBD2 (5 bases). Trimming left V 1 base short and J 2 bases short, with 10 bases between. This CDR3 is built from 15 residues. Germline V lookup: CDR1 MDHEN, CDR2 SYDVKM. The CDR3 spells CASSLLSGNTDTQYF. CDR3 bases: TGTGCCAGCAGTTTATTGAGCGGAAACACAGATACGCAGTATTTT.

The chain links TRBV7-6 to TRBJ1-1, with D perhaps matching TRBD1 (5 bases). This CDR3 spans 16 amino acids. Germline V gene sequence: CDR1 SGHVS, CDR2 FNYEAQ. V gave up 4 bases and J gave up 5 bases, with 20 bases separating them. The CDR3 sequence: CASSSASRHGGTEAFF. DNA for the CDR3: TGTGCCAGCAGCTCCGCCTCGAGACACGGGGGAACTGAAGCTTTCTTT.

This chain connects TRBV28 to TRBJ1-1, with D uncertain. Per germline, CDR1 MDHEN and CDR2 SYDVKM. The length of the CDR3 is 14 residues. V was clipped by 3 bases and J by 0 bases, with 8 bases between them. DNA of the CDR3: TGTGCCAGCAGTTTTATCTCAGTGAACACTGAAGCTTTCTTT. Its translation is CASSFISVNTEAFF.

The chain has TRBV2 and TRBJ1-3; 9 nucleotides line up with TRBD1. The V segment lost 5 bases and the J segment 2 bases; nucleotides outside the gene matches: 4. Germline CDR1 is SNHLY and CDR2 is FYNNEI. The CDR3 spans 15 residues. For the CDR3, the DNA is TGTGCCAGCAGTAGGACAGGGGACCCTGGAAACACCATATATTTT. This translates into CASSRTGDPGNTIYF.